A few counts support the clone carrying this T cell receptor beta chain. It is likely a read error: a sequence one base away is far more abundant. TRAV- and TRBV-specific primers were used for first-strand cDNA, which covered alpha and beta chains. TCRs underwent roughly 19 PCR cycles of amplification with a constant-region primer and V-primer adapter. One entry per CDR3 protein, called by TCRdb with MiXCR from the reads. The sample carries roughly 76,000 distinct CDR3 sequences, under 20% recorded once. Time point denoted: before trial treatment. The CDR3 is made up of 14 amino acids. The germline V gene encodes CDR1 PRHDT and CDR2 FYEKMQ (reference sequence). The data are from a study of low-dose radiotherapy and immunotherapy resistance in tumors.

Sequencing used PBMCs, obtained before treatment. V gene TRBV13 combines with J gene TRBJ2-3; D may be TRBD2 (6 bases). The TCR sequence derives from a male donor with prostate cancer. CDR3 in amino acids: CVSSRSGGTDTQYF. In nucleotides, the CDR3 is TGTGTCAGCAGCCGATCGGGGGGCACAGATACGCAGTATTTT.